This T cell receptor (beta chain) was captured by sequencing in a study of blood T cells in healthy people across ages. Across the study: The template switching approach captured approximately one barcoded beta molecule for every two T cells. Study-level points and caveats: Estimated diversity, derived from one million T cells, was regarded as an underestimate.

Turning to this clonotype: Antigen: not known.

Trimming removed 1 base from V and 7 bases from J, with 14 bases in between. Germline loops: CDR1 SQVTM, CDR2 ANQGSEA. The CDR3 length is 13 residues. Sample-barcoded 5' priming and a J-beta primer mix drove a second PCR of roughly 7 to 11 cycles. Unique molecular identifiers of 12 random nucleotides labeled each cDNA. The yield of each sample was at least 3 million CDR3-containing paired-end reads. TCRdb re-analysed the 5' RACE reads in MiXCR, keeping a single row per CDR3 protein. The sample lists fewer than 950,000 distinct CDR3 sequences, about 55% occurring once. The sample was blood. The chain uses TRBV29-1 and TRBJ2-7; D perhaps matches TRBD2 (5 bases). The receptor was isolated from a man at least 80 years old in good health. The CDR3 DNA follows: TGCAGCGTTGAAGGCGGGCCGACGGGGGAGCAGTACTTC. Its protein product is CSVEGGPTGEQYF.